What follows are 26 T cell receptor beta chains derived from one specimen sequenced in a study of blood T cell repertoires in COVID-19. The method was immunoSEQ multiplex PCR; TCRdb's version includes in-frame clones alone and lacks a portion of them. The data show roughly 280,000 clones, with 85% to 90% seen just once and around 5.1% held by the top ten. Specimen: peripheral blood. These receptors originate from a woman aged 55-70 years with COVID-19, enrolled during active disease.

This rearrangement joins TRBV19 to TRBJ2-1; 9 nucleotides match TRBD2. Germline V CDR1 and CDR2: LNHDA, SQIVND (reference sequence). The CDR3 has 17 residues. Trimming cost V 3 bases and J 6 bases; bases outside gene matches: 12. This CDR3 reads CASSMVEAGGWGNEQFF. The CDR3 coding sequence is TGTGCCAGTAGTATGGTGGAGGCGGGAGGGTGGGGCAATGAGCAGTTCTTC.

Comments on this clone: Other DNA sequences in this sample translate to the same CDR3. The genes are TRBV19 and TRBJ1-5; 7 nucleotides line up with TRBD1. The CDR3 extends over 15 amino acids. Germline values: CDR1 LNHDA, CDR2 SQIVND (reference sequence). The V segment lost 4 bases and the J segment 7 bases; nucleotides outside the gene matches: 10. The DNA of the CDR3 is TGTGCCAGTAGTACCCCCACAGGGGTCGGACAGCCCCAGCATTTT. Amino acid sequence: CASSTPTGVGQPQHF.

The chain combines TRBV19 with TRBJ1-4; TRBD1 might be the D (6 bases). Germline lookup yields CDR1 LNHDA and CDR2 SQIVND (reference sequence). V was cut by 5 bases and J by 4 bases, with 11 bases left in between. CDR3 length: 14 residues. The CDR3 loop is CASSLTGFNEKLFF. The DNA for the CDR3 is TGTGCCAGTAGTTTGACAGGATTTAATGAAAAACTGTTTTTT.

The chain has TRBV6-5 and TRBJ2-1; D remains unclear. V was clipped by 4 bases and J by 0 bases, with 7 bases between them. CDR3 length equals 14 residues. Germline V gene data show CDR1 as MNHEY and CDR2 as SVGAGI. CDR3 amino acids: CASSSTVSYNEQFF. The CDR3 DNA reads as TGTGCCAGCAGTTCCACAGTCTCCTACAATGAGCAGTTCTTC.

The J gene is TRBJ2-1, the V gene TRBV7-9; weak D call: TRBD1 (6 bases). Trimming took off 1 base at V and 4 bases at J, with 11 bases between the two ends. Per the germline V gene, CDR1 is SEHNR and CDR2 is FQNEAQ (reference sequence). This CDR3 has 15 amino acids. CDR3 bases: TGTGCCAGCAGCTTAGAGGGGGACATTTACAATGAGCAGTTCTTC. Translation: CASSLEGDIYNEQFF.

The rearrangement links TRBV11-1 to TRBJ2-3, with 11 bases identical to TRBD2. Germline-derived CDR1 and CDR2 are SGHAT and FQDESV (reference sequence). The CDR3 runs 16 residues. The V and J ends lost 5 bases and 3 bases, in that order; junction bases with no gene match: 7. The CDR3 bases are TGTGCCAGCAGCCCCTTGGGACTAGCGGATACAGATACGCAGTATTTT. Translation: CASSPLGLADTDTQYF.

The rearrangement uses TRBV29-1 and TRBJ1-6, with D perhaps matching TRBD1 (6 bases). CDR1 and CDR2 from the germline V gene are SQVTM and ANQGSEA. This CDR3 has 14 amino acids. V gave up 7 bases and J gave up 9 bases, with 19 bases separating them. Written as DNA, the CDR3 is TGCAGCGCGAGGGAGGGGGATCGGGCTTCACCCCTCCACTTT. This gives the protein CSAREGDRASPLHF. The whole variable domain, remainder taken from reference TRBV29-1 and TRBJ1-6, is SAVISQKPSRDICQRGTSLTIQCQVDSQVTMMFWYRQQPGQSLTLIATANQGSEATYESGFVIDKFPISRPNLTFSTLTVSNMSPEDSSIYLCSAREGDRASPLHFGNGTRLTVT.

The gene calls are TRBV29-1 and TRBJ1-1; D is perhaps TRBD1 (5 bases). Trimming left V 7 bases short and J 4 bases short, with 10 bases between. Germline lookup yields CDR1 SQVTM and CDR2 ANQGSEA. This CDR3 comprises 11 residues. The CDR3 sequence: CSGGDRTEAFF. The CDR3 coding sequence is TGCAGCGGCGGGGACCGCACTGAAGCTTTCTTT.

The genes are TRBV6-5 and TRBJ2-7; 8 bases are shared with TRBD1. Looked up from germline, CDR1 is MNHEY and CDR2 is SVGAGI. J lost 4 bases, V lost 6 bases, and 8 bases had no gene match. This CDR3 is built from 14 residues. This CDR3 reads CASSAAGGMYEQYF. CDR3 nucleotides: TGTGCCAGCAGCGCTGCAGGGGGCATGTACGAGCAGTACTTC.

CDR3 in amino acids: CASSLGANNEQFF. As DNA, the CDR3 is TGTGCCAGCTCTCTGGGAGCCAACAATGAGCAGTTCTTC. J is TRBJ2-1 and V is TRBV18; TRBD2 is a possible D gene (5 bases). This CDR3 is built from 13 residues. V was shortened by 6 bases and J by 5 bases, with 11 bases between the two germline ends. From germline, CDR1 is KGHSH and CDR2 LQKENI.

The rearrangement joins TRBV20-1 to TRBJ2-7, with D perhaps TRBD2 (5 bases). CDR1 is DFQATT and CDR2 is SNEGSKA in the germline V gene (reference sequence). The length of the CDR3 is 11 residues. Trimming cost V 5 bases and J 2 bases, with 7 bases left between them. CDR3 residues: CSARAAYEQYF. CDR3 in DNA: TGCAGTGCTCGAGCGGCCTACGAGCAGTACTTC.

The rearrangement uses TRBV24-1 and TRBJ2-1; TRBD2 agrees at 10 bases. V shed 4 bases and J 7 bases; nucleotides not matched to a gene: 9. In germline, CDR1 is KGHDR, CDR2 SFDVKD. This CDR3 region has 16 residues. The CDR3 protein is CATSDRSGRAINEQFF. The CDR3 region has the DNA TGTGCCACCAGTGACAGAAGCGGGAGGGCAATAAATGAGCAGTTCTTC.

This chain joins TRBV4-1 and TRBJ1-2; D gene unclear. CDR1 and CDR2 (germline): MGHRA, YSYEKL. The CDR3 length is 14 residues. V gave up 0 bases and J gave up 8 bases, with 13 bases separating them. CDR3 bases: TGCGCCAGCAGCCAAGATAGGAGCCAACGGGGCTACACCTTC. This encodes CASSQDRSQRGYTF.

The V gene is TRBV5-1, the J gene TRBJ2-2; 8 bases map to TRBD2. Trimming cost V 4 bases and J 6 bases; bases outside gene matches: 8. Germline V CDR1 and CDR2: SGHRS, YFSETQ. This CDR3 is 15 amino acids long. In nucleotides, the CDR3 is TGCGCCAGCAGCCCGGGACTAGTAGGCGCCGGGGAGCTGTTTTTT. Translating gives CASSPGLVGAGELFF.

The chain employs TRBV6-1 and TRBJ1-5; D possibly corresponds to TRBD1 (6 bases). The CDR3 runs to 16 residues. V was pared by 0 bases and J by 0 bases, with 9 bases between. Germline CDR1 reads MNHNS; CDR2 reads SASEGT. The CDR3 DNA is TGTGCCAGCAGTGAAGCGCAGGGGATTAGCAATCAGCCCCAGCATTTT. Translated: CASSEAQGISNQPQHF.

The CDR3: CATAKTTGYFNQPQHF. The CDR3 nucleotides are TGTGCCACCGCGAAAACGACAGGGTACTTCAATCAGCCCCAGCATTTT. V is TRBV15 and J is TRBJ1-5, with 7 bases fitting TRBD1. The CDR3 totals 16 residues. The trim removed 8 bases at V and 3 bases at J, leaving 13 bases unmatched. Germline values: CDR1 LNHNV, CDR2 YYDKDF (reference sequence).

This clone has more than one count but fewer than ten. V gene TRBV5-1 combines with J gene TRBJ2-2; D might be TRBD2 (5 bases). Trimming took 7 bases from V and 8 from J, leaving 18 bases between them. Germline V lookup: CDR1 SGHRS, CDR2 YFSETQ. The CDR3 consists of 14 residues. CDR3 region: CASGVPISGGELFF. CDR3 in DNA: TGCGCCAGCGGTGTACCGATCAGCGGAGGGGAGCTGTTTTTT.

This clone was seen just once. V usage is TRBV5-1 and J usage is TRBJ1-1; 7 bases agree with TRBD1. The germline V gene encodes CDR1 SGHRS and CDR2 YFSETQ. V shed 4 bases and J 1 base; nucleotides not matched to a gene: 10. The CDR3 runs 16 residues. The CDR3 nucleotides read TGCGCCAGCAGCCCGTACGCCGGGACAGCGAACACTGAAGCTTTCTTT. Translated, it gives CASSPYAGTANTEAFF. The full variable domain, its missing parts supplied by reference TRBV5-1 and TRBJ1-1, is KAGVTQTPRYLIKTRGQQVTLSCSPISGHRSVSWYQQTPGQGLQFLFEYFSETQRNKGNFPGRFSGRQFSNSRSEMNVSTLELGDSALYLCASSPYAGTANTEAFFGQGTRLTVV.

The genes are TRBV20-1 and TRBJ2-5; maybe TRBD2 (5 bases). CDR1 and CDR2 (germline): DFQATT, SNEGSKA (reference sequence). Between the trimmed V and J ends, which lost 3 bases and 5 bases, there was a span of 10 bases. This CDR3 has 12 amino acids. The CDR3 DNA follows: TGCAGTGCTAGTTTCTCGGGGGAGACCCAGTACTTC. Translated: CSASFSGETQYF.

This chain uses TRBV5-8 with TRBJ1-6, with TRBD1 as a possible D gene (6 bases). Germline-derived CDR1 and CDR2 are SGHTS and YDEGEE. The CDR3 runs to 14 residues. V was pared by 5 bases and J by 7 bases, with 13 bases between. The CDR3 bases are TGTGCCAGCAGGTGGGACACACGGAATTCACCCCTCCACTTT. It specifies CASRWDTRNSPLHF.

This clone was recorded only once. The V and J genes are TRBV7-6 and TRBJ2-5, with D possibly TRBD1 on 6 matching bases. The CDR3 is 14 amino acids. Trimming took off 5 bases at V and 2 bases at J, with 12 bases between the two ends. Germline V gene lookup returns CDR1 SGHVS and CDR2 FNYEAQ. The CDR3 bases are TGTGCCAGCAGCAAATGGGGGACACAAGAGACCCAGTACTTC. Amino acid sequence: CASSKWGTQETQYF.

This rearrangement joins TRBV28 to TRBJ1-3, with TRBD1 matching 8 bases. This CDR3 region has 15 residues. Per the germline V gene, CDR1 is MDHEN and CDR2 is SYDVKM. J gave up 8 bases and V 6 bases, and 12 bases lay outside the gene matches. In DNA form, the CDR3 reads TGTGCCAGCAGCCTCCATAGGACAGGGTTGTACACCATATATTTT. Its protein is CASSLHRTGLYTIYF.

This sequence joins TRBV9 and TRBJ1-2, with 7 bases aligning to TRBD1. Unmatched junction bases numbered 8, after V lost 4 bases and J lost 2 bases. CDR3 size: 15 residues. Germline V gene data show CDR1 as SGDLS and CDR2 as YYNGEE. CDR3 in DNA: TGTGCCAGCAGCATCAGGACAGGACTAAACTATGGCTACACCTTC. It specifies CASSIRTGLNYGYTF.

The chain carries TRBV18 and TRBJ2-7; 13 nucleotides line up with TRBD2. V was pared by 5 bases and J by 7 bases, with 11 bases of the junction left unmatched. CDR1 and CDR2 from the germline V gene are KGHSH and LQKENI. The CDR3 loop spans 16 amino acids. The chain's CDR3 is CASSSRTSGSMGEQYF. CDR3 bases: TGTGCCAGCTCATCAAGGACTAGCGGGAGTATGGGGGAGCAGTACTTC.

The chain recombines TRBV28 with TRBJ2-5; TRBD2 is a possible D gene (5 bases). Germline values: CDR1 MDHEN, CDR2 SYDVKM. This CDR3 has 12 residues. The V and J ends lost 9 bases and 4 bases respectively, with 12 bases between them. The CDR3: CASVRAGETQYF. CDR3 bases: TGTGCCAGTGTTAGGGCGGGAGAGACCCAGTACTTC.

V and J are TRBV6-6 and TRBJ1-6; 7 bases agree with TRBD1. The CDR3 totals 14 residues. V shed 5 bases, J shed 7 bases, and the junction held 5 bases outside the gene matches. Germline loops: CDR1 MNHNY, CDR2 SVGAGI (reference sequence). The DNA for the CDR3 is TGTGCCAGCAGTATCCGGGACAGCAATTCACCCCTCCACTTT. Its translation is CASSIRDSNSPLHF.